These 25 T cell receptor beta chains share one sample of origin, sequenced in a study of T-cell reconstitution after alpha-beta-depleted transplantation in children. This sample's TCRbeta library carried unique molecular identifier barcodes. TCRdb reprocessed the PCR reads via MiXCR and lists one record per CDR3 protein. The table records some 300,000 distinct CDR3 sequences, nearly 8% of them present only once. Findings and limits, study-wide: From newly produced T cells came most of the T-cell counts and diversity one year after transplant.

The antigens for these receptors are not known. Source: peripheral blood, taken 360 days after TCRalphabeta/CD19-depleted stem cell transplant. The receptors come from a female patient between 2 and 10 years old who had a stem cell transplant for Fanconi anemia, so the T cells may come from the graft donor.

This clonotype was detected a few times. The chain is built from TRBV27 and TRBJ1-1; TRBD1 is a possible D gene (5 bases). Trimming left V 5 bases short and J 4 bases short, with 23 bases between. This CDR3 is built from 17 residues. Germline V gene data show CDR1 as MNHEY and CDR2 as SMNVEV (reference sequence). The CDR3 here is CASSPPLDTPGGTEAFF. The CDR3 DNA sequence: TGTGCCAGCAGTCCCCCCTTGGACACCCCGGGGGGCACTGAAGCTTTCTTT.

This clonotype was seen repeatedly, ten times or more. The chain carries TRBV12-3 or TRBV12-4 and TRBJ2-1, with 7 bases matching TRBD1. Losses at the gene ends were 4 bases for V and 8 bases for J; bases not matched to a gene: 5. The CDR3 loop spans 13 amino acids. The CDR3 loop is CASSSTGSYEQFF. The CDR3 DNA reads TGTGCCAGCAGTTCGACAGGGAGCTATGAGCAGTTCTTC.

This clonotype has more than one count but fewer than ten. The chain joins TRBV6-1 to TRBJ2-3; 8 positions match TRBD2. Germline values: CDR1 MNHNS, CDR2 SASEGT. This CDR3 spans 18 amino acids. Germline trimming cut 2 bases from V and 2 bases from J; bases unmatched to any gene: 12. CDR3 in amino acids: CASSERGDAGGYTDTQYF. The CDR3 DNA reads TGTGCCAGCAGTGAAAGGGGAGACGCGGGGGGTTACACAGATACGCAGTATTTT.

This clonotype was found a few times. This sequence joins TRBV6-5 and TRBJ2-1; D is perhaps TRBD1 or TRBD2 (5 bases each). The CDR3 loop spans 13 amino acids. V gave up 2 bases and J gave up 9 bases, with 11 bases separating them. Looked up from germline, CDR1 is MNHEY and CDR2 is SVGAGI. The CDR3 DNA sequence: TGTGCCAGCAGTTACGGGACCGCGGGTGAGCAGTTCTTC. Encoded protein: CASSYGTAGEQFF.

This clonotype was detected ten times or more. The rearrangement links TRBV27 to TRBJ2-7, with 7 bases lining up with TRBD1. The V gene's germline CDR1 is MNHEY and CDR2 SMNVEV (reference sequence). There are 18 residues in the CDR3. Trimming cost V 5 bases and J 4 bases; bases outside gene matches: 20. CDR3 protein: CASSPQDPRQGPLYEQYF. CDR3 nucleotide sequence: TGTGCCAGCAGTCCCCAAGACCCGAGACAGGGCCCTCTTTACGAGCAGTACTTC.

This clonotype was recorded many times. This sequence joins TRBV4-3 and TRBJ2-2, with TRBD1 as a possible D gene (5 bases). Trimming pared 0 bases from V and 8 bases from J, leaving 16 bases between. CDR3 length equals 16 residues. CDR1 LGHNA and CDR2 YSLEER come from the germline V gene. CDR3 protein: CASSQDYRQGMGELFF. CDR3 sequence (DNA): TGCGCCAGCAGCCAAGATTACAGGCAGGGTATGGGGGAGCTGTTTTTT.

The chain links TRBV12-3 or TRBV12-4 to TRBJ1-3; 8 bases match TRBD1. The CDR3 contains 17 residues. V gave up 6 bases and J gave up 0 bases; unmatched junction bases: 10. The CDR3 is CASRRDRTISSGNTIYF. As DNA, the CDR3 is TGTGCCAGCAGACGGGACAGGACAATCTCCTCTGGAAACACCATATATTTT.

This clonotype turned up a few times. The genes are TRBV18 and TRBJ1-5; D is perhaps TRBD1 (6 bases). The ends were cut back, 2 bases at V and 7 bases at J, with 15 bases in the middle. From germline, CDR1 is KGHSH and CDR2 LQKENI. The CDR3 runs 15 residues. DNA for the CDR3: TGTGCCAGCTCACCAACCACAGGGAGGGAACAGCCCCAGCATTTT. Its translation: CASSPTTGREQPQHF.

V is TRBV5-1 and J is TRBJ2-5; D not resolved. The CDR3 totals 15 residues. Trimming left V 3 bases short and J 4 bases short, with 16 bases between. Germline V gene lookup returns CDR1 SGHRS and CDR2 YFSETQ. The CDR3 here is CASSSILSSGETQYF. CDR3 nucleotide sequence: TGCGCCAGCAGCTCGATACTGTCCTCGGGAGAGACCCAGTACTTC.

This clonotype was picked up many times. This rearrangement joins TRBV20-1 to TRBJ2-7; 13 bases are a match to TRBD2. Germline-derived CDR1 and CDR2 are DFQATT and SNEGSKA (reference sequence). This CDR3 is built from 16 residues. Trimming cost V 4 bases and J 0 bases; bases outside gene matches: 6. CDR3 DNA: TGCAGTGCTATGGGCGGACTAGCGGGAGACTCCTACGAGCAGTACTTC. It encodes CSAMGGLAGDSYEQYF.

This clonotype was picked up many times. J is TRBJ1-1 and V is TRBV15; unclear D gene. Trimming removed 1 base from V and 0 bases from J, with 9 bases in between. Germline V lookup: CDR1 LNHNV, CDR2 YYDKDF (reference sequence). The CDR3 contains 15 residues. The CDR3 protein is CATSRVTGVNTEAFF. For the CDR3, the DNA is TGTGCCACCAGCAGAGTGACCGGGGTGAACACTGAAGCTTTCTTT.

This clonotype was counted at least ten times. The chain links TRBV24-1 to TRBJ1-5; D might be TRBD1 (6 bases). CDR3 length: 15 residues. The V and J ends lost 2 bases and 2 bases respectively, with 9 bases between them. Per germline, CDR1 KGHDR and CDR2 SFDVKD. CDR3 bases: TGTGCCACCAGTGATTCCAGACAGGGCAATCAGCCCCAGCATTTT. It specifies CATSDSRQGNQPQHF.

This clonotype was seen repeatedly, ten times or more. This chain connects TRBV4-2 to TRBJ2-1, with 7 bases fitting TRBD2. The CDR3 is made up of 14 amino acids. V was clipped by 4 bases and J by 7 bases; unmatched bases: 7. Looked up from germline, CDR1 is LGHNA and CDR2 is YNFKEQ. As DNA, the CDR3 is TGTGCCAGCAGCCTAGACCACGGGGGGAATGAGCAGTTCTTC. Encoded protein: CASSLDHGGNEQFF.

This clonotype was counted ten times or more. The chain is built from TRBV9 and TRBJ2-1; 12 bases line up with TRBD2. Per germline, CDR1 SGDLS and CDR2 YYNGEE. Unmatched junction bases numbered 4, after V lost 4 bases and J lost 8 bases. CDR3 length equals 14 residues. The CDR3, as DNA: TGTGCCAGCAGCCCGCGACTAGCGGGAGATGAGCAGTTCTTC. Amino acids: CASSPRLAGDEQFF.

This clonotype occurred a few times. V and J are TRBV30 and TRBJ1-5; D is unclear. Germline CDR1 is GTSNPN and CDR2 is SVGIG (reference sequence). Deletions cut 3 bases from V and 9 bases from J, with 6 bases between. The CDR3 is 10 amino acids. DNA for the CDR3: TGTGCCTGGAGGTCTGGGCCCCAGCATTTT. It encodes CAWRSGPQHF.

This clonotype was observed at least ten times. The rearrangement uses TRBV20-1 and TRBJ2-1, with no clear D. This CDR3 has 12 residues. Trimming pared 3 bases from V and 0 bases from J, leaving 3 bases between. Germline assignment: CDR1 DFQATT and CDR2 SNEGSKA (reference sequence). CDR3 sequence: CSASFSYNEQFF. The CDR3 nucleotides are TGCAGTGCTAGTTTCTCCTACAATGAGCAGTTCTTC.

The CDR3 protein is CASRTGKGDALHF. As DNA, the CDR3 is TGTGCCAGTCGGACAGGGAAAGGAGACGCCCTCCACTTT. V is TRBV27 and J is TRBJ1-6; TRBD1 agrees at 8 bases. Germline lookup yields CDR1 MNHEY and CDR2 SMNVEV (reference sequence). The CDR3 length is 13 residues. The trim removed 9 bases at V and 14 bases at J, leaving 12 bases unmatched.

The sample holds a few counts of this clonotype. V is TRBV7-8 and J is TRBJ1-5; D is undetermined. The V gene's germline CDR1 is SGHVS and CDR2 FQNEAQ. This CDR3 has 15 amino acids. V was cut by 5 bases and J by 0 bases, with 11 bases left in between. The CDR3 DNA reads TGTGCCAGCAGCCCAGCCCGGGTTAGCAATCAGCCCCAGCATTTT. Residues: CASSPARVSNQPQHF.

This clonotype turned up a few times. The V and J genes are TRBV7-3 and TRBJ2-3; the D call may be TRBD1 or TRBD2 (5 bases each). Germline CDR1 SGHTA, CDR2 FQGTGA. This CDR3 has 18 amino acids. Trimming removed 3 bases at V and 0 bases at J, with 19 bases between. The CDR3 sequence: CASSLGKGRLTSTDTQYF. As DNA, the CDR3 is TGTGCCAGCAGCTTGGGGAAGGGACGGCTGACTAGCACAGATACGCAGTATTTT.

At least ten counts were recorded for this clonotype. This rearrangement joins TRBV7-2 to TRBJ2-3, with no clear D. Per the germline V gene, CDR1 is SGHTA and CDR2 is FQGNSA. CDR3 length: 14 amino acids. The V end was cut by 3 bases, the J end by 3 bases, with 10 bases between. The CDR3 bases are TGTGCCAGCAGCTTGGATACTCAAACAGATACGCAGTATTTT. Amino acid sequence: CASSLDTQTDTQYF. Drawing the rest from reference TRBV7-2 and TRBJ2-3, the complete variable domain is GAGVSQSPSNKVTEKGKDVELRCDPISGHTALYWYRQSLGQGLEFLIYFQGNSAPDKSGLPSDRFSAERTGGSVSTLTIQRTQQEDSAVYLCASSLDTQTDTQYFGPGTRLTVL.

This clonotype was counted at least ten times. The chain is built from TRBV5-6 and TRBJ2-7, with TRBD2 identical over 7 bases. Germline V CDR1 and CDR2: SGHDT, YYEEEE. The junction had 12 bases not matched to a gene; V was cut back by 3 bases and J by 3 bases. This CDR3 contains 16 residues. The chain's CDR3 is CASSYTGGQSFYEQYF. CDR3 sequence (DNA): TGTGCCAGCAGCTACACGGGAGGCCAATCCTTCTACGAGCAGTACTTC.

The chain recombines TRBV2 with TRBJ1-5; TRBD1 matches at 10 bases. The CDR3 consists of 16 residues. V lost 5 bases to trimming and J lost 7 bases; unmatched junction nucleotides: 11. CDR1 SNHLY and CDR2 FYNNEI come from the germline V gene. CDR3 bases: TGTGCCAGCAGTCGGGGGCGGACAGGGGGAGCGCAGCCCCAGCATTTT. Protein: CASSRGRTGGAQPQHF.

The CDR3 loop is CASSLQLETQYF. The CDR3 nucleotides read TGTGCCAGCAGCTTACAGTTAGAGACCCAGTACTTC. V usage is TRBV7-9 and J usage is TRBJ2-5, with no clear D. Germline V gives CDR1 SEHNR, CDR2 FQNEAQ (reference sequence). Trimming shortened V by 2 bases and J by 4 bases, and 5 bases separated the two germline ends. This CDR3 is built from 12 residues.

This clonotype was recorded at least ten times. The chain joins TRBV7-2 to TRBJ1-1; no firm D call. V was cut by 1 base and J by 1 base, with 10 bases left in between. CDR1 is SGHTA and CDR2 is FQGNSA in the germline V gene. The CDR3 totals 15 residues. CDR3 protein: CASSLGIVANTEAFF. CDR3 nucleotides: TGTGCCAGCAGCTTAGGCATTGTGGCGAACACTGAAGCTTTCTTT.

V gene TRBV18 combines with J gene TRBJ1-5; a possible D gene is TRBD1 (6 bases). Germline CDR1 is KGHSH and CDR2 is LQKENI. CDR3 length: 14 residues. V was cut by 3 bases and J by 7 bases, with 13 bases left in between. CDR3 protein: CASSPAGARQPQHF. The DNA for the CDR3 is TGTGCCAGCTCACCCGCAGGGGCGAGGCAGCCCCAGCATTTT.